The clone carrying this T cell receptor (beta chain) was counted a few times. Antigen specificity is unknown. This CDR3 region has 13 residues. V was shortened by 8 bases and J by 1 base, with 11 bases between the two germline ends. Germline CDR1 is MNHNS and CDR2 is SASEGT. Construction of the TCR beta libraries employed iRepertoire HTBI primers in conjunction with Arm-PCR of CDR3 regions. MiXCR, run by TCRdb on the multiplex PCR reads, gives a single entry per CDR3 protein. The data show 300,000 to 500,000 distinct CDR3 sequences, about a fifth seen once. The entry originates in a study of regulatory T cells in long-lasting Graves disease. Across the whole study: Positive TSH receptor antibodies alongside over 5 years of antithyroid drugs were what marked Graves' disease as persistent. Study conclusions and caveats: Fewer public clonotypes were shared by new patients (around 970) than by persistent patients (about 3,000). Persistent disease preferred TRBV28, TRBJ1-2 and TRBJ2-5.

Regarding time point: persistent/refractory GD, antithyroid drugs over 5 years with positive TRAb. Extracted RNA from PBMCs served as the source of the TCR library. Sequencing was performed on peripheral blood mononuclear cells (PBMCs), taken when the disease was refractory, from a patient treated with antithyroid drugs. V gene TRBV6-1 combines with J gene TRBJ1-1; no reliable D call. The TCR was taken from a female donor with Graves disease. The chain's CDR3 is CASSKKRNTEAFF. The DNA for the CDR3 is TGTGCCAGCTCTAAGAAAAGGAACACTGAAGCTTTCTTT.